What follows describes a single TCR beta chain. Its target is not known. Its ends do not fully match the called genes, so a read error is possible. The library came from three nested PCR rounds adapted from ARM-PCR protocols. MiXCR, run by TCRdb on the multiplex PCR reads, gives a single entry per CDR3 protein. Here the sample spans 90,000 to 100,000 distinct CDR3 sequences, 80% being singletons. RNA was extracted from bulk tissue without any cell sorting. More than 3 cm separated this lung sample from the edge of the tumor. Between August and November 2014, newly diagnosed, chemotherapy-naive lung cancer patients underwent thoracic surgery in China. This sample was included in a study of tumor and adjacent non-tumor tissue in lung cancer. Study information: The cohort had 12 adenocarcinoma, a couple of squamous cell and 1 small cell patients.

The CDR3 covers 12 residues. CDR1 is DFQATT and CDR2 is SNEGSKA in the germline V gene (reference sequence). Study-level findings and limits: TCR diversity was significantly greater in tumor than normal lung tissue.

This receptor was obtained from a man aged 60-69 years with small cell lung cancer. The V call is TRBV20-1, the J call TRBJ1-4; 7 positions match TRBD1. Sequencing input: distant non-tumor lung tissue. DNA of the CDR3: TGCAATGCTAGAGGGACAGATGAAAAACTGTTTTTT. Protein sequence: CNARGTDEKLFF.